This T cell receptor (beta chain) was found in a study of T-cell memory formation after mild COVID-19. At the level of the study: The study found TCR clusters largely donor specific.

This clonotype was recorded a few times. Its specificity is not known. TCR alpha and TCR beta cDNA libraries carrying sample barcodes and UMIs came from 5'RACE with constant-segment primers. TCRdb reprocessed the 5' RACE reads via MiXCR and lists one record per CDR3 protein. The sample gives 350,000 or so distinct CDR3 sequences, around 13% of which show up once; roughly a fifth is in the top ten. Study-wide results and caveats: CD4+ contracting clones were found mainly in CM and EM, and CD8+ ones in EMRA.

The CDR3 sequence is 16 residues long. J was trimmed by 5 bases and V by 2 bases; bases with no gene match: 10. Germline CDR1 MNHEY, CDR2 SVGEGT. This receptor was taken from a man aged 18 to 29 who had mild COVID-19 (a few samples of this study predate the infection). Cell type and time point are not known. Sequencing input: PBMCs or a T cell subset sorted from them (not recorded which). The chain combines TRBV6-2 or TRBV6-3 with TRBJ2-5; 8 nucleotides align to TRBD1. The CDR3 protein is CASSYDTGGIWETQYF. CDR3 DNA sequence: TGTGCCAGCAGTTACGACACAGGGGGGATTTGGGAGACCCAGTACTTC.